This TCR beta chain was observed in a study of Ad26.COV2.S vaccination and SARS-CoV-2 variants. Whole-study results and caveats: People given the vaccine had a wider spike-specific TCR breadth than placebo recipients did. Recipients of vaccine and of placebo showed similar breadth of their non-spike TCR repertoires.

The J segment lost 2 bases and the V segment lost 7 bases, leaving 4 bases of the junction unmatched. This CDR3 has 13 amino acids. Some clones are missing from TCRdb's copy, which holds only in-frame ones; the method was immunoSEQ multiplex PCR. The repertoire holds about 240,000 clones, with approximately 90% as singletons. With regard to this clone: Its antigen is still unknown.

The treatment denotes: roughly 19 received Ad26.COV2.S at low or high dose, single or two shots; about five received placebo; per-sample allocation not given. Sampling was performed 63 days after the first vaccine or placebo injection. Adults aged 18-55 years in Boston included the donor. The source is a person between 18 and 60 years old who received the Ad26.COV2.S COVID-19 vaccine or a placebo. The rearrangement uses TRBV12-3 or TRBV12-4 and TRBJ2-7; TRBD1 matches 8 bases. The specimen comprised peripheral blood, sampled in a trial of Ad26.COV2.S vaccine versus placebo. The CDR3 region has the DNA TGTGCCAGCACCAAGGGACAGGCCTACGAGCAGTACTTC. This translates into CASTKGQAYEQYF.